Following are 10 T cell receptor beta chains from one sample sequenced in a study of CD8+ T cells in alopecia areata. Treatment reported: oral pan-JAK inhibitor, 5-10 mg twice daily. Following RNA extraction, reverse transcription yielded cDNA that acted as the sequencing template. Here immunoSEQ multiplex PCR was the method, and the copy in TCRdb shows in-frame clones only, minus some. Of a few hundred thousand clones listed, 43% were seen once; the top ten hold around 2.8%. This material consisted of CD4+ T cells sorted from blood, taken at approximately week 36, from a patient treated with tofacitinib. All receptors derive from a human donor with alopecia areata.

V is TRBV28 and J is TRBJ2-7; TRBD2 aligns across 16 bases. Germline CDR1 is MDHEN and CDR2 is SYDVKM. V lost 6 bases to trimming and J lost 5 bases; unmatched junction nucleotides: 7. The CDR3 covers 16 residues. This CDR3 reads CASSPGTSGRDHEQYF. The DNA for the CDR3 is TGTGCCAGCAGCCCGGGGACTAGCGGGAGGGACCACGAGCAGTACTTC.

This chain links TRBV5-1 with TRBJ1-1; D is perhaps TRBD1 (6 bases). Germline V CDR1 and CDR2: SGHRS, YFSETQ. Trimming stripped 2 bases from V and 1 base from J, with 12 bases between. This CDR3 region has 15 residues. This CDR3 is CASSFQGGTNTEAFF. The CDR3, as DNA: TGCGCCAGCAGCTTCCAAGGGGGTACGAACACTGAAGCTTTCTTT. The variable domain in full, with the rest retrieved from reference TRBV5-1 and TRBJ1-1, is KAGVTQTPRYLIKTRGQQVTLSCSPISGHRSVSWYQQTPGQGLQFLFEYFSETQRNKGNFPGRFSGRQFSNSRSEMNVSTLELGDSALYLCASSFQGGTNTEAFFGQGTRLTVV.

This chain connects TRBV7-2 to TRBJ2-7; 9 bases align to TRBD2. There are 15 residues in the CDR3. V trimming: 1 base; J trimming: 7 bases; junction bases outside the gene matches: 8. Germline loops: CDR1 SGHTA, CDR2 FQGNSA. The CDR3 loop is CASSLEGASGKEQYF. The CDR3 nucleotides are TGTGCCAGCAGCTTAGAGGGGGCTAGCGGGAAGGAGCAGTACTTC. Variable domain in full (rest from reference TRBV7-2 and TRBJ2-7): GAGVSQSPSNKVTEKGKDVELRCDPISGHTALYWYRQSLGQGLEFLIYFQGNSAPDKSGLPSDRFSAERTGGSVSTLTIQRTQQEDSAVYLCASSLEGASGKEQYFGPGTRLTVT.

The rearrangement joins TRBV6-1 to TRBJ2-7, with D perhaps matching TRBD1 (5 bases). Looked up from germline, CDR1 is MNHNS and CDR2 is SASEGT. With 8 bases removed from V and 5 bases from J, the gap between germline ends came to 19 bases. The CDR3 is 14 residues long. The CDR3: CASDEAYRSHEQYF. CDR3 nucleotides: TGTGCCAGCGACGAGGCCTACAGGTCACACGAGCAGTACTTC.

The chain recombines TRBV29-1 with TRBJ2-3; D is unclear. CDR3 size: 12 residues. The germline CDR1 and CDR2 sequences are SQVTM and ANQGSEA. Trimming stripped 8 bases from V and 2 bases from J, with 11 bases between. This CDR3 is CSSRHPTDTQYF. The DNA of the CDR3 is TGCAGCTCTAGACACCCCACAGATACGCAGTATTTT.

V is TRBV18 and J is TRBJ2-1; 8 nucleotides match TRBD1. Germline CDR1 KGHSH, CDR2 LQKENI. V shed 3 bases and J 8 bases; nucleotides not matched to a gene: 6. The CDR3 covers 14 residues. The CDR3 sequence: CASSPRRGRDEQFF. DNA for the CDR3: TGTGCCAGCTCACCCCGCAGGGGGCGGGATGAGCAGTTCTTC.

This clone has just a few counts. This chain uses TRBV28 with TRBJ2-1, with TRBD2 as a possible D gene (5 bases). V was pared by 6 bases and J by 4 bases, with 16 bases between. Germline V gene data show CDR1 as MDHEN and CDR2 as SYDVKM. CDR3 size: 15 residues. The CDR3 DNA reads TGTGCCAGCAGCCCGGGATCCGCGCCTTACAATGAGCAGTTCTTC. It specifies CASSPGSAPYNEQFF. The whole variable domain, filled in from reference TRBV28 and TRBJ2-1, reads DVKVTQSSRYLVKRTGEKVFLECVQDMDHENMFWYRQDPGLGLRLIYFSYDVKMKEKGDIPEGYSVSREKKERFSLILESASTNQTSMYLCASSPGSAPYNEQFFGPGTRLTVL.

The chain is built from TRBV7-9 and TRBJ1-2; D not resolved. Germline CDR1 SEHNR, CDR2 FQNEAQ (reference sequence). The CDR3 is made up of 13 amino acids. The ends were cut back, 3 bases at V and 0 bases at J, with 5 bases in the middle. CDR3 residues: CASSLAANYGYTF. The CDR3 DNA follows: TGTGCCAGCAGCTTGGCCGCTAACTATGGCTACACCTTC.

The chain employs TRBV6-1 and TRBJ2-1; D may be TRBD2 (5 bases). Deletions cut 8 bases from V and 5 bases from J, with 7 bases between. CDR3 length: 11 amino acids. CDR1 and CDR2 from the germline V gene are MNHNS and SASEGT. DNA for the CDR3: TGTGCCAGCGCGGGTAACAATGAGCAGTTCTTC. Protein sequence: CASAGNNEQFF.

This clone appeared a few times. The V gene is TRBV14, the J gene TRBJ1-1; 8 bases are shared with TRBD1. Germline V gene lookup returns CDR1 SGHDN and CDR2 FVKESK. This CDR3 is 14 amino acids long. J lost 4 bases, V lost 2 bases, and 3 bases had no gene match. The CDR3 sequence: CASSQQDRATEAFF. The CDR3 bases are TGTGCCAGCAGCCAACAGGACAGGGCCACTGAAGCTTTCTTT.